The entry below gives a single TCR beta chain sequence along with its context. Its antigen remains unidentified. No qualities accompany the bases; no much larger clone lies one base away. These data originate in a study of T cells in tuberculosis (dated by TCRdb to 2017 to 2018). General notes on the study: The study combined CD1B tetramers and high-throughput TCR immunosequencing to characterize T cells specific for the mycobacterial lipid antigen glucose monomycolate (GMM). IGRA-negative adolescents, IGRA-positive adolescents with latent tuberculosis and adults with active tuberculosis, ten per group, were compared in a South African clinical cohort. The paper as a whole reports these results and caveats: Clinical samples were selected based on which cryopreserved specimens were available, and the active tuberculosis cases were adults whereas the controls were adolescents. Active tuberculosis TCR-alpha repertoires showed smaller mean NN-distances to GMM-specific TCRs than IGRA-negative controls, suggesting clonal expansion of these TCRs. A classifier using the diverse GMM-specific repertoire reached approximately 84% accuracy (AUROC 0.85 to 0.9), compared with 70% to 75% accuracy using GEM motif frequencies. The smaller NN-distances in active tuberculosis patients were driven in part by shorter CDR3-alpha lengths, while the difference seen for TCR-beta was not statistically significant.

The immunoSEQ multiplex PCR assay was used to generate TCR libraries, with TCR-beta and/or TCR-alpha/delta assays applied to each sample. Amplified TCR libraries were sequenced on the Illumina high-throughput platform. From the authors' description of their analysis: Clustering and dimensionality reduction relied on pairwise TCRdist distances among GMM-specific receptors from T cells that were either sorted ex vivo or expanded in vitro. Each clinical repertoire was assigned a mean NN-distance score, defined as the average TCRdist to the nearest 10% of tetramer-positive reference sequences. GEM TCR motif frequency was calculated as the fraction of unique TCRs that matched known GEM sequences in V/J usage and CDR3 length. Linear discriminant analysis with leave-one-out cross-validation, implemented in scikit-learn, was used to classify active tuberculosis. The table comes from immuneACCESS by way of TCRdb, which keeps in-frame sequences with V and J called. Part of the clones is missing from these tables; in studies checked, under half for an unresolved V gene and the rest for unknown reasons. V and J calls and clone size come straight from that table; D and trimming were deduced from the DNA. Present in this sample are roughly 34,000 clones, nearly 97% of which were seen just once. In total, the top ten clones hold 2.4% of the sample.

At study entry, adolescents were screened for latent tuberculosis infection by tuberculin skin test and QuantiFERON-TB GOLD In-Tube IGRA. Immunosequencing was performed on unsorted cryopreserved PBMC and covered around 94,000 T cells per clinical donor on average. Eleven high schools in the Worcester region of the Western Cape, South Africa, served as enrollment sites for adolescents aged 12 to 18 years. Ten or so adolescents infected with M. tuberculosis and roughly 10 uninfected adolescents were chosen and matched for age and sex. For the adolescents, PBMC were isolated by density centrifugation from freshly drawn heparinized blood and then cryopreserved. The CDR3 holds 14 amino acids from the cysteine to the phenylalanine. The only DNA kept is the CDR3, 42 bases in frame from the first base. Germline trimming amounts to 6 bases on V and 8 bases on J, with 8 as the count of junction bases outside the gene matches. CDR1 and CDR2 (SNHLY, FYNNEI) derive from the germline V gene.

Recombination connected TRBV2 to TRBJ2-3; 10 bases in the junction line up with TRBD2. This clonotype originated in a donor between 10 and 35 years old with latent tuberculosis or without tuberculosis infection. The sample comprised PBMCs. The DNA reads TGTGCCAGCAGCGATCCTCTAGCGGGGGCTACGCAGTATTTT. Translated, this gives CASSDPLAGATQYF.